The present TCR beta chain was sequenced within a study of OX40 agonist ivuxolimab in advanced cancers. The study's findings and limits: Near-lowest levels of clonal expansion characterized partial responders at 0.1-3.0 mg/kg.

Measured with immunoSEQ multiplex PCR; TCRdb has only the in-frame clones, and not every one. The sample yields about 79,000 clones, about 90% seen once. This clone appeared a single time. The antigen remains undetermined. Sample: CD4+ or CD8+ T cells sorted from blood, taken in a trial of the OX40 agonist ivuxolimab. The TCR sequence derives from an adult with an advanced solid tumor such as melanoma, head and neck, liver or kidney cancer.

The CDR3 loop reads CASKTGGYNQPQHF. The CDR3 region has the DNA TGTGCCAGCAAAACAGGGGGCTACAATCAGCCCCAGCATTTT. The V call is TRBV6-1, the J call TRBJ1-5; 9 bases are shared with TRBD1. CDR3 length equals 14 residues. After removal of 7 bases from V and 3 bases from J, the junction contained 4 bases not matched to a gene. Looked up from germline, CDR1 is MNHNS and CDR2 is SASEGT.